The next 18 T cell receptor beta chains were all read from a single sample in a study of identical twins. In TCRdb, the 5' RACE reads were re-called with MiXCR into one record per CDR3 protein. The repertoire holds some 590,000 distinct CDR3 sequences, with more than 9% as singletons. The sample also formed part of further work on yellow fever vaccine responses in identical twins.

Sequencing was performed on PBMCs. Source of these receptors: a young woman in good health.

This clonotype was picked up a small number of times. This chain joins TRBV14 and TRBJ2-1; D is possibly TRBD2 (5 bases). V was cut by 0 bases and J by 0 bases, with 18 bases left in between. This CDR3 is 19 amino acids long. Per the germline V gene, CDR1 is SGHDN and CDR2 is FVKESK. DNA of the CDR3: TGTGCCAGCAGCCAAGAAGTCAGCGGTTTTCCCAGCTCCTACAATGAGCAGTTCTTC. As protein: CASSQEVSGFPSSYNEQFF.

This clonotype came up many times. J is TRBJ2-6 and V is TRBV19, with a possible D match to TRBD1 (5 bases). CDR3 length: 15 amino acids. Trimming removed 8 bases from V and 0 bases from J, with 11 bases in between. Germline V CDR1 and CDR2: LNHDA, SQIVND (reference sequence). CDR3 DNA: TGTGCCAGTGGGCAGGGAAGCTCTGGGGCCAACGTCCTGACTTTC. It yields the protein CASGQGSSGANVLTF.

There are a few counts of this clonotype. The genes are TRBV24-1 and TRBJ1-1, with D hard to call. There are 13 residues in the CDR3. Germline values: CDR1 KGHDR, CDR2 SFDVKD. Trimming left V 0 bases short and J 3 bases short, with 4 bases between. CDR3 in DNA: TGTGCCACCAGTGATTTGGGGGACACTGAAGCTTTCTTT. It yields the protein CATSDLGDTEAFF.

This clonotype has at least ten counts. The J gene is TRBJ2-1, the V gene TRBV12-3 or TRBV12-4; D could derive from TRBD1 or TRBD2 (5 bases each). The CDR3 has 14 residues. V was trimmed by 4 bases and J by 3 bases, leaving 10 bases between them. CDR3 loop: CASSWGLGYNEQFF. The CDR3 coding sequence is TGTGCCAGCAGTTGGGGGTTGGGCTACAATGAGCAGTTCTTC.

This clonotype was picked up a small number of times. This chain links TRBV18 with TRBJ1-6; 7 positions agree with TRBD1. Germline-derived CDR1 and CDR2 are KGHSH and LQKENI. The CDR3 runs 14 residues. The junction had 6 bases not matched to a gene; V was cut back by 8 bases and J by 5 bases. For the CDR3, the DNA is TGTGCCAGCGGCAGTGGGACAGATAATTCACCCCTCCACTTT. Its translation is CASGSGTDNSPLHF.

CDR3 region: CASSQAAGTGGAAAFF. CDR3 in DNA: TGCGCCAGCAGCCAAGCCGCCGGGACAGGGGGCGCGGCCGCTTTCTTT. This sequence joins TRBV4-3 and TRBJ1-1, with 12 positions matching TRBD1. CDR3 length: 16 amino acids. Trimming removed 1 base from V and 11 bases from J; junction bases left unmatched: 11. The V gene's germline CDR1 is LGHNA and CDR2 YSLEER.

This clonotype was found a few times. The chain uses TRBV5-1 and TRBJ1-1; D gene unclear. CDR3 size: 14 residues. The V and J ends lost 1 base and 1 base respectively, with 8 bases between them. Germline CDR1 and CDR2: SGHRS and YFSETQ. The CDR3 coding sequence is TGCGCCAGCAGCTTGAGCACGTCGAACACTGAAGCTTTCTTT. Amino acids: CASSLSTSNTEAFF.

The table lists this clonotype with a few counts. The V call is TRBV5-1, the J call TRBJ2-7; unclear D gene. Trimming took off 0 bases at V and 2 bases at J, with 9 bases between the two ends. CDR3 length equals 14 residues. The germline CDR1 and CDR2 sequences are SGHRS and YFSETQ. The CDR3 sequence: CASSLVDGTYEQYF. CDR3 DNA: TGCGCCAGCAGCTTGGTCGACGGAACCTACGAGCAGTACTTC. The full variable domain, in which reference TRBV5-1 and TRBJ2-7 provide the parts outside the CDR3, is KAGVTQTPRYLIKTRGQQVTLSCSPISGHRSVSWYQQTPGQGLQFLFEYFSETQRNKGNFPGRFSGRQFSNSRSEMNVSTLELGDSALYLCASSLVDGTYEQYFGPGTRLTVT.

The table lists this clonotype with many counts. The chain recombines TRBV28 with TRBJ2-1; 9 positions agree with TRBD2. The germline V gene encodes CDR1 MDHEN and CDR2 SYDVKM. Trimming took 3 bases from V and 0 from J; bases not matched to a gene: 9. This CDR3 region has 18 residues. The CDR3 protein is CASSFLAGLPSSYNEQFF. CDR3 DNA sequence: TGTGCCAGCAGTTTTCTAGCGGGACTACCAAGCTCCTACAATGAGCAGTTCTTC. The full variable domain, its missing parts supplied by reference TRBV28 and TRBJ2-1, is DVKVTQSSRYLVKRTGEKVFLECVQDMDHENMFWYRQDPGLGLRLIYFSYDVKMKEKGDIPEGYSVSREKKERFSLILESASTNQTSMYLCASSFLAGLPSSYNEQFFGPGTRLTVL.

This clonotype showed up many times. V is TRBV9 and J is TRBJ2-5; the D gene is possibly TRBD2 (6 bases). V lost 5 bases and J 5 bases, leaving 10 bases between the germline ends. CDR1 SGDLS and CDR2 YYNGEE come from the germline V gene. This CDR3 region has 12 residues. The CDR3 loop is CASSAREETQYF. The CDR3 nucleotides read TGTGCCAGCAGTGCCCGGGAGGAGACCCAGTACTTC.

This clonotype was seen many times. In DNA form, the CDR3 reads TGTGCCAGCAGTGATCGGGCTAGCGGGAGTTCCTACAATGAGCAGTTCTTC. Translation: CASSDRASGSSYNEQFF. The chain links TRBV6-4 to TRBJ2-1, with 10 nucleotides matching TRBD2. Looked up from germline, CDR1 is MRHNA and CDR2 is SNTAGT. Trimming cost V 3 bases and J 1 base; bases outside gene matches: 6. The CDR3 covers 17 residues.

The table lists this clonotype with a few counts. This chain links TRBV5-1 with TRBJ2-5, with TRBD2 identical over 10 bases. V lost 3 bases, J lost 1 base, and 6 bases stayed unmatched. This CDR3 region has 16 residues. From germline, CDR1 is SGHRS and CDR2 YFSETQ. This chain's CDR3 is CASSSLAGEIQETQYF. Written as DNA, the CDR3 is TGCGCCAGCAGCTCTCTAGCGGGGGAGATCCAAGAGACCCAGTACTTC.

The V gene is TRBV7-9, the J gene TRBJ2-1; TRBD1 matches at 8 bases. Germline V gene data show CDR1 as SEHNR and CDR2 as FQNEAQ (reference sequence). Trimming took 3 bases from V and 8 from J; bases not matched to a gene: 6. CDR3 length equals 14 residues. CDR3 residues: CASSLRQGFDEQFF. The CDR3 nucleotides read TGTGCCAGCAGCTTGAGACAGGGGTTCGATGAGCAGTTCTTC.

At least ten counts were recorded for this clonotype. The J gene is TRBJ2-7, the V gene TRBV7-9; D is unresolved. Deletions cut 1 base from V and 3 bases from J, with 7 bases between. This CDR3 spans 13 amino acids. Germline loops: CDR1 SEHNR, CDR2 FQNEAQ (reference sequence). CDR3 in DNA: TGTGCCAGCAGCTTAGATCGGGTCTACGAGCAGTACTTC. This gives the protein CASSLDRVYEQYF. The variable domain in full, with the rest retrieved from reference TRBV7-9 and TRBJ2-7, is DTGVSQNPRHKITKRGQNVTFRCDPISEHNRLYWYRQTLGQGPEFLTYFQNEAQLEKSRLLSDRFSAERPKGSFSTLEIQRTEQGDSAMYLCASSLDRVYEQYFGPGTRLTVT.

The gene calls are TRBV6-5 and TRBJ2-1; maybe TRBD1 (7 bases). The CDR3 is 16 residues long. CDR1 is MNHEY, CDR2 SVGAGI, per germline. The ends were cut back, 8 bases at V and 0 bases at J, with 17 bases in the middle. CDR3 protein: CASVESGGLSYNEQFF. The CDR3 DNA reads TGTGCCAGCGTTGAGTCAGGGGGACTCTCCTACAATGAGCAGTTCTTC.

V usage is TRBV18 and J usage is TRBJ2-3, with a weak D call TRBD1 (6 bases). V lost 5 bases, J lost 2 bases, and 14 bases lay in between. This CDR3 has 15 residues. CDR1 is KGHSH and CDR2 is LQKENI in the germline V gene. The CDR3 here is CASSSGTTDTDTQYF. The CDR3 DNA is TGTGCCAGCTCATCCGGGACAACCGACACAGATACGCAGTATTTT.

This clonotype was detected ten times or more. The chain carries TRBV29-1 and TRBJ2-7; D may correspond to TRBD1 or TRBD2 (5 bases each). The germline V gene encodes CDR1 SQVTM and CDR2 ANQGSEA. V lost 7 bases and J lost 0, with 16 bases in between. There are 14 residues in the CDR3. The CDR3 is CSAGAQRNSYEQYF. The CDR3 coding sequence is TGCAGCGCCGGGGCACAGCGGAACTCCTACGAGCAGTACTTC.

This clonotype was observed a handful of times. CDR3 nucleotides: TGCGCCAGCAGCTTGGCGGTTAGCGGCAAAGAGACCCAGTACTTC. This codes for CASSLAVSGKETQYF. The chain combines TRBV5-1 with TRBJ2-5, with TRBD2 as a possible D gene (6 bases). The V gene lost 0 bases and the J gene lost 3 bases, with 12 bases spanning the gap. The CDR3 extends over 15 amino acids. CDR1 is SGHRS and CDR2 is YFSETQ in the germline V gene.